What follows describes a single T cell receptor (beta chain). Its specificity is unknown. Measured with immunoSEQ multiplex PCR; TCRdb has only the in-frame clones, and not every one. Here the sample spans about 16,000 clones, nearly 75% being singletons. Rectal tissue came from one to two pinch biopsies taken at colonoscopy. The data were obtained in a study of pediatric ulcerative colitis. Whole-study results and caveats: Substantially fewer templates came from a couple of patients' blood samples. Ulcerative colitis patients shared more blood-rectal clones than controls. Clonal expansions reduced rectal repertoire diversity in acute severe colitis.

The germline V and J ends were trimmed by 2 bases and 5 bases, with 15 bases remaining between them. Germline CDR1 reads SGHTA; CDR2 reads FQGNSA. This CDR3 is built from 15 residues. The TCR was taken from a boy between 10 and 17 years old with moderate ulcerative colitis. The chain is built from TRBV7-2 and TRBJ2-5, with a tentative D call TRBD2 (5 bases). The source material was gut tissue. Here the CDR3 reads CASSLTTRMAETQYF. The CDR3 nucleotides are TGTGCCAGCAGCTTAACCACTAGGATGGCGGAGACCCAGTACTTC.